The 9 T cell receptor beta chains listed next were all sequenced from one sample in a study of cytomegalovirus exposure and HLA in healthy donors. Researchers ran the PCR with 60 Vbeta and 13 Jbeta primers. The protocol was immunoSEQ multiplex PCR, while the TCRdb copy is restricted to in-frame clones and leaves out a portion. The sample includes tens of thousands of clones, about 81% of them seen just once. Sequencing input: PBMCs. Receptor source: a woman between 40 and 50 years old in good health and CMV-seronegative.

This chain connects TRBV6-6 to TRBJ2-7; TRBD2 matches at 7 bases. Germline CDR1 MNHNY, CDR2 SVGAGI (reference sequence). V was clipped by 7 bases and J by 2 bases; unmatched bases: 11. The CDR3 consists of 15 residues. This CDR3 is CASTLGLAEAYEQYF. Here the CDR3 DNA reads TGTGCCAGCACCTTAGGTCTAGCGGAAGCCTACGAGCAGTACTTC.

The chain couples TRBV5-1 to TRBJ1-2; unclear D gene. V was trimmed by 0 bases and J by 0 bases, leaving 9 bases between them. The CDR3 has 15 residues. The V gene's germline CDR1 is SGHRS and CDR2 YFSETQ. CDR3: CASSLGSGTNYGYTF. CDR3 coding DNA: TGCGCCAGCAGCTTGGGGTCAGGCACTAACTATGGCTACACCTTC.

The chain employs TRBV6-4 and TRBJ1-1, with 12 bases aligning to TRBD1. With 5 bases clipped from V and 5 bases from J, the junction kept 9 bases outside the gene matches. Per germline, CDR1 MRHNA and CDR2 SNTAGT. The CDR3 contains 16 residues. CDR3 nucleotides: TGTGCCAGCAGTCCGGGACAGGGGGCGCGGCGGACTGAAGCTTTCTTT. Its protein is CASSPGQGARRTEAFF.

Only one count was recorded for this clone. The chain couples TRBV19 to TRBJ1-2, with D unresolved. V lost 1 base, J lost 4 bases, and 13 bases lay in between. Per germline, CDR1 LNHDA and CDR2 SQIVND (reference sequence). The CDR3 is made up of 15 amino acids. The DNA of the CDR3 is TGTGCCAGTAGTATAGCGAGTCGCAGCGGCTATGGCTACACCTTC. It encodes CASSIASRSGYGYTF.

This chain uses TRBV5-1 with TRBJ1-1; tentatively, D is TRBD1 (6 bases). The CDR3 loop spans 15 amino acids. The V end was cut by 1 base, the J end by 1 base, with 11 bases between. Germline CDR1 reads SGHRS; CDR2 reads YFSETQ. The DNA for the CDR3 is TGCGCCAGCAGCTTGACCGGGACACAGAACACTGAAGCTTTCTTT. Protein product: CASSLTGTQNTEAFF.

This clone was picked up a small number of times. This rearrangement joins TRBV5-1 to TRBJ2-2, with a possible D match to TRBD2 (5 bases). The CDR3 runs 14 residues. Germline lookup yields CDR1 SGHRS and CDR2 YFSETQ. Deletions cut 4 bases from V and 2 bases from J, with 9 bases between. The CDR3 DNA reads TGCGCCAGCAGCCTGAGCGGAAACACCGGGGAGCTGTTTTTT. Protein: CASSLSGNTGELFF. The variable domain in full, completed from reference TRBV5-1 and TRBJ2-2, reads KAGVTQTPRYLIKTRGQQVTLSCSPISGHRSVSWYQQTPGQGLQFLFEYFSETQRNKGNFPGRFSGRQFSNSRSEMNVSTLELGDSALYLCASSLSGNTGELFFGEGSRLTVL.

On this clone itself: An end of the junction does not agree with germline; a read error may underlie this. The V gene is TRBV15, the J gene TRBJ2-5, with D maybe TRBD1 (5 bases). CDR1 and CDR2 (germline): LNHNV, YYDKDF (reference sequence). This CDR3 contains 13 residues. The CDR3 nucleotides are TGTGCCACCGTAGGGGCAGTCCAAGGGACCCAGTACTTC. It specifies CATVGAVQGTQYF.

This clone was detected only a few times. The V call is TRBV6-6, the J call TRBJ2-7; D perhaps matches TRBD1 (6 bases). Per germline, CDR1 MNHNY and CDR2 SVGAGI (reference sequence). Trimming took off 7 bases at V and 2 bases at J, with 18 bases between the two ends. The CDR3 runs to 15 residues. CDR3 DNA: TGTGCCAGCAATCAGGGCTGGGGGCCAACCTACGAGCAGTACTTC. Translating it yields CASNQGWGPTYEQYF.

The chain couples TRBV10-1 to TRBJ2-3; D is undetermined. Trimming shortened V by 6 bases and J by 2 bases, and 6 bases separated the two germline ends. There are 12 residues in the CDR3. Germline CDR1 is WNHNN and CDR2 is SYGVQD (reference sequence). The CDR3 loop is CASSPNTDTQYF. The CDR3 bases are TGCGCCAGCAGCCCCAACACAGATACGCAGTATTTT.